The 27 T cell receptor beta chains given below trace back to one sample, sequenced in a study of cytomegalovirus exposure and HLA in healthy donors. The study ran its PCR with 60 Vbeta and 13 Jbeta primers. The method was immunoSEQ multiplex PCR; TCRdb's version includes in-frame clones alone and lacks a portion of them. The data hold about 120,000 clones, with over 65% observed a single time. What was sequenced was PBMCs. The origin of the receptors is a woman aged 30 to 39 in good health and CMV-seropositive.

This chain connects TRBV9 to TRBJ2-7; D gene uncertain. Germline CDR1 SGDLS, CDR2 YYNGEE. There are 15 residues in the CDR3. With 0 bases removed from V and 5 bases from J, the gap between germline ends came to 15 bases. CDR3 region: CASSVGSSPSHEQYF. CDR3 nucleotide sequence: TGTGCCAGCAGCGTAGGAAGCTCCCCGTCACACGAGCAGTACTTC.

The CDR3 nucleotides are TGCAGCGCCTCGTCGGGGTGGGGTATGAACACTGAAGCTTTCTTT. Protein sequence: CSASSGWGMNTEAFF. The chain combines TRBV29-1 with TRBJ1-1; D remains ambiguous. V dropped 7 bases and J dropped 0 bases, with 18 bases sitting between them. The CDR3 length is 15 residues. Germline V gene lookup returns CDR1 SQVTM and CDR2 ANQGSEA.

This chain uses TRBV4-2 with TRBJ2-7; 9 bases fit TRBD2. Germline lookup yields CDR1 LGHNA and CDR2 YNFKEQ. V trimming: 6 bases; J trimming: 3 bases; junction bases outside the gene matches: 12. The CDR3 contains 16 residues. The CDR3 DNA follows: TGTGCCAGCAGAGCTTATAGCGGGGGAGGAAGCTACGAGCAGTACTTC. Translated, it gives CASRAYSGGGSYEQYF.

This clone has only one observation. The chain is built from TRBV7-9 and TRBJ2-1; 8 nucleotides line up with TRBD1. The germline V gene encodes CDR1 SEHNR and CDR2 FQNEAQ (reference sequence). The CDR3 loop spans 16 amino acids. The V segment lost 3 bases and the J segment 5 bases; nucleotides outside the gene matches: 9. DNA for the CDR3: TGTGCCAGCAGCTTTTCATGGACAGGGCGAGACAATGAGCAGTTCTTC. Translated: CASSFSWTGRDNEQFF.

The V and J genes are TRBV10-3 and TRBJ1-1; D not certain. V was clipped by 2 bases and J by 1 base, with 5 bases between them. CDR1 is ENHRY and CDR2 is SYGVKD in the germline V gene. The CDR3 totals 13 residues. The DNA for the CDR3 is TGTGCCATCAGTGAGGCGGGGAACACTGAAGCTTTCTTT. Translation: CAISEAGNTEAFF.

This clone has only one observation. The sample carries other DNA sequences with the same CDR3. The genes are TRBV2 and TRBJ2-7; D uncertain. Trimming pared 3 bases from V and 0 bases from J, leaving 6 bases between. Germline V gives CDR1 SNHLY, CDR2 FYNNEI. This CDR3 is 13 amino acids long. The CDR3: CASSDPRSYEQYF. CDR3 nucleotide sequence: TGTGCCAGCAGTGACCCCCGCTCCTACGAGCAGTACTTC.

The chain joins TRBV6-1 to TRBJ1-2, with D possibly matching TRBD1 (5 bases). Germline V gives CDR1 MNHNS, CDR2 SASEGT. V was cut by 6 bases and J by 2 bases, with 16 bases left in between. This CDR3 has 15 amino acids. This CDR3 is CASRFSSGPNYGYTF. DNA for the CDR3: TGTGCCAGCAGGTTCAGTTCAGGGCCCAACTATGGCTACACCTTC.

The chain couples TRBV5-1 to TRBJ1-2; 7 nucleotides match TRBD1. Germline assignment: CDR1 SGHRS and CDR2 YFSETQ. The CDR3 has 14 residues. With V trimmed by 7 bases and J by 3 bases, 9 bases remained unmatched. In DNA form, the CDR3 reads TGCGCCAGCTCCCTCGGGACAGATTACTATGGCTACACCTTC. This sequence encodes CASSLGTDYYGYTF.

The CDR3 spells CASSQAPWGSGDTQYF. In DNA form, the CDR3 reads TGCGCCAGCAGCCAAGCCCCGTGGGGCTCAGGGGATACGCAGTATTTT. This sequence joins TRBV4-3 and TRBJ2-3; a possible D gene is TRBD1 (5 bases). Germline loops: CDR1 LGHNA, CDR2 YSLEER. Trimming left V 1 base short and J 6 bases short, with 17 bases between. The CDR3 loop spans 16 amino acids.

The DNA for the CDR3 is TGTGCCAGCAGTTACGTCACAGCTCTTAGTCACTATGGCTACACCTTC. This gives the protein CASSYVTALSHYGYTF. V gene TRBV6-6 combines with J gene TRBJ1-2; D remains unclear. Germline-derived CDR1 and CDR2 are MNHNY and SVGAGI (reference sequence). Trimming removed 2 bases from V and 3 bases from J, with 16 bases in between. The CDR3 is 16 residues long.

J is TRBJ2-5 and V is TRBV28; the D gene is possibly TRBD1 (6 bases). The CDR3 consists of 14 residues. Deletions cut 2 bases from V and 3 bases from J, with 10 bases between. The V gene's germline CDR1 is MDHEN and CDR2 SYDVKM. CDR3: CASSLQSGEETQYF. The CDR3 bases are TGTGCCAGCAGTTTACAGTCAGGGGAAGAGACCCAGTACTTC.

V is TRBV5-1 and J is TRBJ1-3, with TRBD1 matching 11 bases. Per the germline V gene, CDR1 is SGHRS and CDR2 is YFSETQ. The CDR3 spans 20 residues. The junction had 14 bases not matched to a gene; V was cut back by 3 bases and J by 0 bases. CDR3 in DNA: TGCGCCAGCAGCTCGGGGACAGGGGGTCTCACCAAAAACTCTGGAAACACCATATATTTT. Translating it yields CASSSGTGGLTKNSGNTIYF.

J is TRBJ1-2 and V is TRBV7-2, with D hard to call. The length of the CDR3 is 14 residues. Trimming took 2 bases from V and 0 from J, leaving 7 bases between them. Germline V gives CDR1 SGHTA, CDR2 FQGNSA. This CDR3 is CASSLFGANYGYTF. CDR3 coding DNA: TGTGCCAGCAGCTTATTTGGAGCTAACTATGGCTACACCTTC.

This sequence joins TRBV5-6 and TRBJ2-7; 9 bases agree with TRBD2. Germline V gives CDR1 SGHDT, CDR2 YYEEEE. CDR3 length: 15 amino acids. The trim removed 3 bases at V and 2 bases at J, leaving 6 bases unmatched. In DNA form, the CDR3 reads TGTGCCAGCAGCTCCGTAGCGGGGGCCCCCTACGAGCAGTACTTC. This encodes CASSSVAGAPYEQYF.

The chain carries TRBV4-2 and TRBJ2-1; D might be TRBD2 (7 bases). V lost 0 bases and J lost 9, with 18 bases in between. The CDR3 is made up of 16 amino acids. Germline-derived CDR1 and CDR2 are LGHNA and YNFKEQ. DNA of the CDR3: TGTGCCAGCAGCCAAGAACCGGGGGGCTCCAGGAGTGAGCAGTTCTTC. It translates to CASSQEPGGSRSEQFF.

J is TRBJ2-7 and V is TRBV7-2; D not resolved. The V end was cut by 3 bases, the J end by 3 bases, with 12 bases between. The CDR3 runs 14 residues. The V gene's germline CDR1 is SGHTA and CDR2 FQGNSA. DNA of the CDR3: TGTGCCAGCAGCTTCTATCATGGAGACTACGAGCAGTACTTC. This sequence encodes CASSFYHGDYEQYF.

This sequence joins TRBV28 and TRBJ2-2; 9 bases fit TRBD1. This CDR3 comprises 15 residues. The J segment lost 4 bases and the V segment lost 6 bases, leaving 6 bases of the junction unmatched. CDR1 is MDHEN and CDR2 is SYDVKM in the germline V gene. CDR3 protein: CASSRDRGGTGELFF. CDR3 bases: TGTGCCAGCAGCCGAGACAGGGGGGGCACCGGGGAGCTGTTTTTT.

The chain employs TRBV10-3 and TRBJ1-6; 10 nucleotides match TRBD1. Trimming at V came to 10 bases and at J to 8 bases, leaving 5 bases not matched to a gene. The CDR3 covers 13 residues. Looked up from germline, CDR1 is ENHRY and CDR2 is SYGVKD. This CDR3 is CATGGTGDSPLHF. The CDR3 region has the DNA TGTGCCACCGGCGGGACAGGGGATTCACCCCTCCACTTT.

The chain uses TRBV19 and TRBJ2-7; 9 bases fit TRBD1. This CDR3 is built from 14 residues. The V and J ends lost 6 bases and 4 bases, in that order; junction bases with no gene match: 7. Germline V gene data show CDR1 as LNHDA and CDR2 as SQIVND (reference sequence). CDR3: CASSPGTGMYEQYF. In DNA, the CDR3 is TGTGCCAGTAGCCCCGGGACAGGGATGTACGAGCAGTACTTC.

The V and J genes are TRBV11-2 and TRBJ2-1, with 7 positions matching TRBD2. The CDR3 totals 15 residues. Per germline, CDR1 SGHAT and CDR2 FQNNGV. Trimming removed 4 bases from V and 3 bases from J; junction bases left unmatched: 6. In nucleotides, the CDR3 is TGTGCCAGCAGCTCCGCGGGGGAAGTCTACAATGAGCAGTTCTTC. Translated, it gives CASSSAGEVYNEQFF.

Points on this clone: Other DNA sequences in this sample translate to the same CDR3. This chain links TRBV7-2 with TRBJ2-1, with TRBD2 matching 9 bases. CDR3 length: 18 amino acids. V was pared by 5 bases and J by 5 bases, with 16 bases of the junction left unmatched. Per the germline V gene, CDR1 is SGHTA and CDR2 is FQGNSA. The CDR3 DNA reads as TGTGCCAGCAGCCCCCCGGCCCCAACTAGCGGGCCGGACAATGAGCAGTTCTTC. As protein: CASSPPAPTSGPDNEQFF.

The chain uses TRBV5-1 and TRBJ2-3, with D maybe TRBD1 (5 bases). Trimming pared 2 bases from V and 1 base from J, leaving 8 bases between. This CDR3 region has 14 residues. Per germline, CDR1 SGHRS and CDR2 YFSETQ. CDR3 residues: CASSFGHRTDTQYF. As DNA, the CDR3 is TGCGCCAGCAGCTTTGGACACCGCACAGATACGCAGTATTTT. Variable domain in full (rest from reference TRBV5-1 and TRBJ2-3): KAGVTQTPRYLIKTRGQQVTLSCSPISGHRSVSWYQQTPGQGLQFLFEYFSETQRNKGNFPGRFSGRQFSNSRSEMNVSTLELGDSALYLCASSFGHRTDTQYFGPGTRLTVL.

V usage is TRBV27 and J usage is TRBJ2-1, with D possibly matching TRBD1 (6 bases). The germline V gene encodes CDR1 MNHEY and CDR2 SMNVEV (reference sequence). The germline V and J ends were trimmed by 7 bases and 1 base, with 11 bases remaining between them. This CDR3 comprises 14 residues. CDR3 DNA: TGTGCCAGCACTATGGACAGTTCCTACAATGAGCAGTTCTTC. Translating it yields CASTMDSSYNEQFF.

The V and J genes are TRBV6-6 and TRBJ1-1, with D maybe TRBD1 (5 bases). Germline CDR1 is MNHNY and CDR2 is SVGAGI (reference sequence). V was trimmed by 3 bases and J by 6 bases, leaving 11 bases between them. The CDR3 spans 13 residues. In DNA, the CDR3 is TGTGCCAGCAGTTATAGCTCGGGGGCTGAAGCTTTCTTT. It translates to CASSYSSGAEAFF.

Written as DNA, the CDR3 is TGTGCCAGTAGTATCGGGGAACTAGCCAAAAACATTCAGTACTTC. It encodes CASSIGELAKNIQYF. The V and J genes are TRBV19 and TRBJ2-4; the D gene is possibly TRBD2 (5 bases). Trimming pared 3 bases from V and 0 bases from J, leaving 9 bases between. Germline CDR1 and CDR2: LNHDA and SQIVND (reference sequence). The CDR3 runs 15 residues. The entire variable domain, with the rest obtained from reference TRBV19 and TRBJ2-4, is as follows: DGGITQSPKYLFRKEGQNVTLSCEQNLNHDAMYWYRQDPGQGLRLIYYSQIVNDFQKGDIAEGYSVSREKKESFPLTVTSAQKNPTAFYLCASSIGELAKNIQYFGAGTRLSVL.

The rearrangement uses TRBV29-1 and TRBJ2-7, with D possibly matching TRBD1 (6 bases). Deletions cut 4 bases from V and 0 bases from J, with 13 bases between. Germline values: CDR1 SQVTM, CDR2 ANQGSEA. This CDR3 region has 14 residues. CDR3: CSVAWGRGSYEQYF. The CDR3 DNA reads TGCAGCGTTGCTTGGGGGCGCGGCTCCTACGAGCAGTACTTC.

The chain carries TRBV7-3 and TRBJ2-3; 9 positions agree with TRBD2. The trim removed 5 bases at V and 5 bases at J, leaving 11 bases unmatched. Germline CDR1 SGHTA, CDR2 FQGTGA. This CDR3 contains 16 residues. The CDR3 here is CASSPGTSLGIDTQYF. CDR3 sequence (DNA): TGTGCCAGCAGCCCTGGGACTAGCCTCGGGATAGATACGCAGTATTTT. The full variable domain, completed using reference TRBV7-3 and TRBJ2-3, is GAGVSQTPSNKVTEKGKYVELRCDPISGHTALYWYRQSLGQGPEFLIYFQGTGAADDSGLPNDRFFAVRPEGSVSTLKIQRTERGDSAVYLCASSPGTSLGIDTQYFGPGTRLTVL.